This T cell receptor beta chain was sequenced in a study of blood T cell repertoires in COVID-19. Sequenced by immunoSEQ multiplex PCR; TCRdb stores in-frame clones only, minus some. The sample holds over 250,000 clones, around 90% seen once. Recruitment covered some 25 US areas and drew participants whose ages spanned roughly 18 to 95 years. Cohort 3 donors were reported recovered after two negative PCRs, clearance, or symptom resolution. CDR3 length: 11 amino acids. V shed 7 bases and J shed 8 bases, with 11 bases lying between them. CDR1 SNHLY and CDR2 FYNNEI come from the germline V gene. This clone was counted once.

The chain combines TRBV2 with TRBJ1-2; D might be TRBD1 (5 bases). The source of this sequence is a woman in her fifties or sixties who had recovered from COVID-19. The sequenced sample was PBMCs or T cells enriched from blood (not recorded which). CDR3 coding DNA: TGTGCCAGCAAACCAGGGATCGGCTACACCTTC. Protein product: CASKPGIGYTF.